This TCR beta chain appears in the sequencing data of a study of T cells after yellow fever vaccination. Study findings and constraints: In post-booster samples, most primary-vaccination clones reappeared (approximately 97% CD4, 88% CD8).

Germline assignment: CDR1 LGHNA and CDR2 YNFKEQ. The V end was cut by 4 bases, the J end by 8 bases, with 12 bases between. The CDR3 covers 13 residues. Comment on this clonotype: Its antigen is unidentified.

Universal primer sites and UMIs were introduced during 5'RACE template-switching synthesis of TCR cDNA. Using its own MiXCR run on the 5' RACE reads, TCRdb lists one record per CDR3 protein. In the table there are about 400,000 distinct CDR3 sequences, 6% to 8% of which are singletons. The sequence was obtained from a young man who received the YFV17D yellow fever vaccine. The chain uses TRBV4-2 and TRBJ1-3, with TRBD1 as a possible D gene (6 bases). The sample here was PBMCs, taken 5 days after the yellow fever booster vaccination. DNA of the CDR3: TGTGCCAGCAGCCTGGGAGGGGGTTACACCATATATTTT. It encodes CASSLGGGYTIYF.